A selection of T cell receptor beta chains follows, all from one sample in a study of T cells after yellow fever vaccination. One entry per CDR3 protein results from TCRdb running MiXCR on the 5' RACE reads. The sample lists 300,000 to 350,000 distinct CDR3 sequences; approximately 3.9% were seen once. The input for sequencing was PBMCs, taken 5 days after the yellow fever booster vaccination. The receptors were sampled from a man between 18 and 35 years old who received the YFV17D yellow fever vaccine. CDR3s include the opening cysteine and the closing phenylalanine or tryptophan. The order of the fields is D gene, V gene, clone size, J gene, CDR3 DNA, CDR3 protein. A D gene is named only where the DNA matches it firmly. Clone size appears in some rows only: once, few, many, or a class for an expanded clone.

.	TRBV6-5	few	TRBJ2-1	TGTGCCAGCAGTTCCCCGGACGTAGACAATGAGCAGTTCTTC	CASSSPDVDNEQFF
TRBD2	TRBV3-1	.	TRBJ2-3	TGTGCCAGCAGCGAGACGGGTAGCGGGGCCAACACAGATACGCAGTATTTT	CASSETGSGANTDTQYF
.	TRBV7-2	.	TRBJ2-2	TGTGCCAGCAGCACACGTTACACCGGGGAGCTGTTTTTT	CASSTRYTGELFF
TRBD1	TRBV4-2	few	TRBJ1-6	TGTGCCAGCAGCCAAGTGGGACAGATTAATTCACCCCTCCACTTT	CASSQVGQINSPLHF
.	TRBV25-1	few	TRBJ1-4	TGTGCCAGCAGTGCTCCTGGGACAATAACTAATGAAAAACTGTTTTTT	CASSAPGTITNEKLFF
.	TRBV7-2	.	TRBJ2-7	TGTGCCAGCAGCCCCCTACCGAGGACACAAGTTCACGAGCAGTACTTC	CASSPLPRTQVHEQYF
TRBD1	TRBV5-1	.	TRBJ1-2	TGCGCCAGCAGCACCGACAGGGGTGAAGGTGGCTACACCTTC	CASSTDRGEGGYTF
.	TRBV7-2	.	TRBJ2-1	TGTGCCAGCAGCTTTTCGCCTCCCGGCTCGTACAATGAGCAGTTCTTC	CASSFSPPGSYNEQFF
.	TRBV12-3/TRBV12-4	few	TRBJ2-1	TGTGCCAGCAGTTTAGCGGGACATAGCTCCTACAATGAGCAGTTCTTC	CASSLAGHSSYNEQFF
.	TRBV27	few	TRBJ1-6	TGTGCCAGCAGTCCATTAGGGGGGTCTTCACCCCTCCACTTT	CASSPLGGSSPLHF
TRBD2	TRBV9	many	TRBJ2-3	TGTGCCAGCAGCGTAGCGGGTAGCGGGGGGGCCGCAGATACGCAGTATTTT	CASSVAGSGGAADTQYF
.	TRBV5-1	many	TRBJ2-1	TGCGCCAGCAGCTCGTGGGGCCGAAGCTCCTACAATGAGCAGTTCTTC	CASSSWGRSSYNEQFF
.	TRBV12-3/TRBV12-4	.	TRBJ2-1	TGTGCCAGCAGTTTAGCAGGGGTGACCTACAATGAGCAGTTCTTC	CASSLAGVTYNEQFF
.	TRBV4-2	.	TRBJ2-5	TGTGCCAGCAGCCCCCCCAGTGGTACAAACCGCGGAGGGACCCAGTACTTC	CASSPPSGTNRGGTQYF
.	TRBV12-3/TRBV12-4	few	TRBJ1-3	TGTGCCAGCAGTTATGTGGGTAACACCATATATTTT	CASSYVGNTIYF
TRBD2	TRBV7-2	many	TRBJ2-3	TGTGCCAGCAGCTCTTTCGCGGGGGGGGCCGGTGATACGCAGTATTTT	CASSSFAGGAGDTQYF
.	TRBV7-8	few	TRBJ2-1	TGTGCCAGCAGCTCCGCGCGGGGGCTTTACAATGAGCAGTTCTTC	CASSSARGLYNEQFF
TRBD2	TRBV6-2/TRBV6-3	.	TRBJ2-3	TGTGCCAGCAGTTACTCTTCTAGCGGGGGCAGAGATACGCAGTATTTT	CASSYSSSGGRDTQYF
.	TRBV3-1	few	TRBJ1-2	TGTGCCAGCAGCCACCGTTTTAAGGGGGACTATGGCTACACCTTC	CASSHRFKGDYGYTF
.	TRBV7-6	.	TRBJ1-6	TGTGCCAGCACCCCGCGGGCAGACAGCTCCTATAATTCACCCCTCCACTTT	CASTPRADSSYNSPLHF
TRBD2	TRBV18	.	TRBJ2-1	TGTGCCAGCTCAACCGGACTAGCCAATGAGCAGTTCTTC	CASSTGLANEQFF
.	TRBV12-3/TRBV12-4	.	TRBJ2-5	TGTGCCAGCAGTTTCAGGGAGGCCCAGTACTTC	CASSFREAQYF
.	TRBV10-3	.	TRBJ2-2	TGTGCCATCAGCGCCCACAGGGATACCGGGGAGCTGTTTTTT	CAISAHRDTGELFF
.	TRBV6-2/TRBV6-3	.	TRBJ1-6	TGTGCCGGATCCCTCAGGGTTAAGAATTCACCCCTCCACTTT	CAGSLRVKNSPLHF
.	TRBV2	.	TRBJ1-5	TGTGCCAGCACCCGACAGCTTGATCAGCCCCAGCATTTT	CASTRQLDQPQHF
.	TRBV19	few	TRBJ2-2	TGTGCCAGTATGAAGGGACTTTCGGGGGAGCTGTTTTTT	CASMKGLSGELFF
.	TRBV7-9	.	TRBJ2-1	TGTGCCAGCAGCCTTGGGACCTCGCCAAAAGGGTATGATGAGCAGTTCTTC	CASSLGTSPKGYDEQFF
.	TRBV2	.	TRBJ2-3	TGTGCCAGCAGTGAAAGGGGTACGCAGTATTTT	CASSERGTQYF
.	TRBV10-3	many	TRBJ1-4	TGTGCCATCAGCAGGGAGAGCAATGAAAAACTGTTTTTT	CAISRESNEKLFF
.	TRBV5-1	many	TRBJ2-3	TGCGCCAGCAGCTTGGCCATGAGTGATACGCAGTATTTT	CASSLAMSDTQYF
.	TRBV19	few	TRBJ2-7	TGTGCCAGTAGTATAGTCGTGGGGGGGCGAAACGAGCAGTACTTC	CASSIVVGGRNEQYF
.	TRBV5-5	few	TRBJ1-4	TGTGCCAGCAGCACGGGGGACATGAGCCATGAAAAACTGTTTTTT	CASSTGDMSHEKLFF
.	TRBV5-6	many	TRBJ2-1	TGTGCCAGCAGCTCCAATGTCCATGAGCAGTTCTTC	CASSSNVHEQFF
TRBD1	TRBV6-5	many	TRBJ2-7	TGTGCCAGCAGTCTGACAGGGGGCGCAATCTACGAGCAGTACTTC	CASSLTGGAIYEQYF
.	TRBV19	few	TRBJ2-1	TGTGCCAGTAGTCCCAGTCGGGACAATTGGGAGCAGTTCTTC	CASSPSRDNWEQFF
.	TRBV6-5	many	TRBJ1-5	TGTGCCAGCAGAAGGGGGGACGGATCTTATAGCAATCAGCCCCAGCATTTT	CASRRGDGSYSNQPQHF
.	TRBV5-1	many	TRBJ2-1	TGCGCCAGCAGCAAGTTGTCAGGGGAAGGAGGGAACAATGAGCAGTTCTTC	CASSKLSGEGGNNEQFF
TRBD2	TRBV20-1	.	TRBJ2-5	TGCAGTGCTGTTAGCGGGGCCCAAGAGACCCAGTACTTC	CSAVSGAQETQYF
.	TRBV20-1	.	TRBJ1-2	TGCAGTGCTAGAGATGCTAACCGGGCGAACTATGGCTACACCTTC	CSARDANRANYGYTF
TRBD2	TRBV2	many	TRBJ2-1	TGTGCCAGCGAGTTGGAAATAGCGGGGGGGAATGAGCAGTTCTTC	CASELEIAGGNEQFF
.	TRBV9	many	TRBJ1-1	TGTGCCAGCAGCGTAGCCCCAAACACTGAAGCTTTCTTT	CASSVAPNTEAFF
TRBD1	TRBV2	few	TRBJ1-1	TGTGCCAGCAGTGAGAAGAGGACAGGGCATGAAGCTTTCTTT	CASSEKRTGHEAFF
TRBD1	TRBV5-1	few	TRBJ1-4	TGCGCCAGCAGCCTACAGGGGGATGAAAAACTGTTTTTT	CASSLQGDEKLFF
.	TRBV6-5	.	TRBJ2-1	TGTGCCAGCAGTCCGAAACAGGGTATCGATGAGCAGTTCTTC	CASSPKQGIDEQFF
.	TRBV15	many	TRBJ1-1	TGTGCCACCAGCTCACAGGGTGACACTGAAGCTTTCTTT	CATSSQGDTEAFF
TRBD2	TRBV6-2/TRBV6-3	many	TRBJ2-4	TGTGCCAGCAGTTACCAGCGGGGGGACGGCCGGTTTTTCGCCAAAAACATTCAGTACTTC	CASSYQRGDGRFFAKNIQYF
.	TRBV20-1	.	TRBJ2-5	TGCAGTGCACCGGACGAAGGGGAGACCCAGTACTTC	CSAPDEGETQYF
.	TRBV18	many	TRBJ2-5	TGTGCCAGCTCACCAGCAGGGAGGGAGACCCAGTACTTC	CASSPAGRETQYF
.	TRBV7-2	few	TRBJ2-1	TGTGCCAGCAGCTTGTTCCCCCGAGGTCCCAATGAGCAGTTCTTC	CASSLFPRGPNEQFF
TRBD1	TRBV5-1	many	TRBJ2-3	TGCGCCAGCAGCGAGCGGACAGGGGGAACAGATACGCAGTATTTT	CASSERTGGTDTQYF